This T cell receptor beta chain derives from a study of neurological immune-mediated disorders. Ten or more counts support this clonotype. The antigen is unknown. The unsorted libraries were produced from 2 million PBMCs held at -80 C. TCRdb reprocessed the 5' RACE reads with MiXCR, giving one entry per CDR3 protein. The data show roughly 60,000 distinct CDR3 sequences, about an eighth seen once. The CDR3 length is 14 residues. Germline lookup yields CDR1 SGHRS and CDR2 YFSETQ. Trimming left V 0 bases short and J 2 bases short, with 8 bases between. Study observations and caveats: The absence of any CDR3 amino acid sequence shared by expanded clones across subjects suggests that repertoires were private in all groups.

Sequencing was carried out using PBMCs. The chain employs TRBV5-1 and TRBJ2-5, with D perhaps matching TRBD1 (5 bases). The receptor comes from a man aged 60 to 69 in good health. In nucleotides, the CDR3 is TGCGCCAGCAGCTTGGGGACATATCAAGAGACCCAGTACTTC. Protein: CASSLGTYQETQYF.